These T cell receptor beta chains were read from a single sample in a study of CD8 T cells in Susac syndrome. One entry per CDR3 protein, called by TCRdb with MiXCR from the immunoSEQ multiplex PCR reads. Of about 190,000 distinct CDR3 sequences listed, 90% to 95% were seen once; the top ten hold about 0.1%. Sequences were obtained from CD4+ T cells from PBMCs. The receptors were sampled from a human donor with Susac syndrome. Each CDR3 is given with its conserved first and last residue. A D gene is named only where the DNA matches it firmly. Clone size is not always given. Where it is, it says once, few, many or a class for expanded clones.

d_call: -; j_call: TRBJ1-1; clone_size: -; v_call: TRBV12-3/TRBV12-4; cdr3_nt: TGTGCCAGCAGTAATAGGAACAATGGGGAAACTGAAGCTTTCTTT; cdr3_aa: CASSNRNNGETEAFF
d_call: TRBD2; j_call: TRBJ2-1; clone_size: -; v_call: TRBV6-2/TRBV6-3; cdr3_nt: TGTGCCAGCAGTCGGGGACTAGCGGGGATTAACAATGAGCAGTTCTTC; cdr3_aa: CASSRGLAGINNEQFF
d_call: TRBD1; j_call: TRBJ2-5; clone_size: -; v_call: TRBV5-1; cdr3_nt: TGCGCCAGCAGCTGGGGGACAGGGGGAGGGAGTGACCAGTACTTC; cdr3_aa: CASSWGTGGGSDQYF
d_call: -; j_call: TRBJ2-3; clone_size: -; v_call: TRBV3-1; cdr3_nt: TGTGCCAGCAGCCAAGATGCAAGCGCTAGCACAGATACGCAGTATTTT; cdr3_aa: CASSQDASASTDTQYF
d_call: -; j_call: TRBJ2-7; clone_size: few; v_call: TRBV19; cdr3_nt: TGTGCCAGTACTGATTCCTACGAGCAGTACTTC; cdr3_aa: CASTDSYEQYF
d_call: TRBD1; j_call: TRBJ1-5; clone_size: -; v_call: TRBV12-3/TRBV12-4; cdr3_nt: TGTGCCAGCAGTTCCTGGGACAGGGGGAGCAATCAGCCCCAGCATTTT; cdr3_aa: CASSSWDRGSNQPQHF
d_call: -; j_call: TRBJ2-1; clone_size: -; v_call: TRBV13; cdr3_nt: TGTGCCAGCAGGCAGGGGTCTGAGCAGTTCTTC; cdr3_aa: CASRQGSEQFF
d_call: -; j_call: TRBJ1-5; clone_size: few; v_call: TRBV4-2; cdr3_nt: TGTGCCAGCAGCCAAGAAGCGCGTGGTAGCAATCAGCCCCAGCATTTT; cdr3_aa: CASSQEARGSNQPQHF
d_call: -; j_call: TRBJ1-5; clone_size: -; v_call: TRBV29-1; cdr3_nt: TGCAGCGTTGGGGAGAATCCCAATCAGCCCCAGCATTTT; cdr3_aa: CSVGENPNQPQHF
d_call: TRBD2; j_call: TRBJ2-7; clone_size: -; v_call: TRBV2; cdr3_nt: TGTGCCAGCAGTGAAAGGTTTGCGGGAGAGAACTTC; cdr3_aa: CASSERFAGENF
d_call: -; j_call: TRBJ2-5; clone_size: -; v_call: TRBV18; cdr3_nt: TGTGCCAGCTCACTACAGGAGCGAGAGACCCAGTACTTC; cdr3_aa: CASSLQERETQYF
d_call: TRBD2; j_call: TRBJ2-3; clone_size: -; v_call: TRBV20-1; cdr3_nt: TGCAGTGCCATCACTAGCGGGGGGGCAACGCAGTATTTT; cdr3_aa: CSAITSGGATQYF
d_call: TRBD1; j_call: TRBJ2-2; clone_size: -; v_call: TRBV5-1; cdr3_nt: TGCGCCAGCAGCTTCGGGACAGGGGAGGCCGGGGAGCTGTTTTTT; cdr3_aa: CASSFGTGEAGELFF
d_call: -; j_call: TRBJ1-2; clone_size: -; v_call: TRBV20-1; cdr3_nt: TGCAGTGCTAGCAGGGAAACTGATGGCTACACCTTC; cdr3_aa: CSASRETDGYTF
d_call: -; j_call: TRBJ1-1; clone_size: -; v_call: TRBV4-2; cdr3_nt: TGTGCCAGCAGCCAAGCCCCGGCGGGTGATGGCACTGAAGCTTTCTTT; cdr3_aa: CASSQAPAGDGTEAFF
d_call: -; j_call: TRBJ1-1; clone_size: -; v_call: TRBV9; cdr3_nt: TGTGCCAGCAGCGTAGTTTTTAACGCTGAAGCTTTCTTT; cdr3_aa: CASSVVFNAEAFF
d_call: TRBD2; j_call: TRBJ2-1; clone_size: -; v_call: TRBV30; cdr3_nt: TGTGCCTGGAGTTTATCGGGGGGGCGCTCCTACAATGAGCAGTTCTTC; cdr3_aa: CAWSLSGGRSYNEQFF
d_call: -; j_call: TRBJ1-1; clone_size: -; v_call: TRBV27; cdr3_nt: TGTGCCAGCAGTTATACCCGGGGGACTGAAGCTTTCTTT; cdr3_aa: CASSYTRGTEAFF
d_call: -; j_call: TRBJ2-7; clone_size: -; v_call: TRBV4-2; cdr3_nt: TGTGCCAGCAGCCAAGATCGGACTCGGGACTACGAGCAGTACTTC; cdr3_aa: CASSQDRTRDYEQYF
d_call: -; j_call: TRBJ1-4; clone_size: -; v_call: TRBV6-5; cdr3_nt: TGTGCCAGCAGTTACTCCGCCGGATTTAATGAAAAACTGTTTTTT; cdr3_aa: CASSYSAGFNEKLFF
d_call: -; j_call: TRBJ2-1; clone_size: -; v_call: TRBV11-2; cdr3_nt: TGTGCCAGCAGCTTATTTGGGGGCGAGCAGTTCTTC; cdr3_aa: CASSLFGGEQFF
d_call: -; j_call: TRBJ2-1; clone_size: -; v_call: TRBV7-7; cdr3_nt: TGTGCTAGCAGCTCCGGACCTAGGGATGAGCAGTTCTTC; cdr3_aa: CASSSGPRDEQFF
d_call: -; j_call: TRBJ2-5; clone_size: once; v_call: TRBV7-6; cdr3_nt: TGTGCCAGCCGCCAAGTTGAGACCCAGTACTTC; cdr3_aa: CASRQVETQYF
d_call: -; j_call: TRBJ1-1; clone_size: -; v_call: TRBV12-3/TRBV12-4; cdr3_nt: TGTGCCAGCAGGGGGAAGACAGCCATATCGAACACTGAAGCTTTCTTT; cdr3_aa: CASRGKTAISNTEAFF
d_call: TRBD2; j_call: TRBJ2-1; clone_size: -; v_call: TRBV3-1; cdr3_nt: TGTGCCAGCAGCCTCGGACTAGCGGGGGGCTACAATGAGCAGTTCTTC; cdr3_aa: CASSLGLAGGYNEQFF
d_call: -; j_call: TRBJ2-7; clone_size: -; v_call: TRBV10-3; cdr3_nt: TGTGCCATCAGGGGGTCAGGCGAGCAGTACTTC; cdr3_aa: CAIRGSGEQYF
d_call: -; j_call: TRBJ1-5; clone_size: few; v_call: TRBV7-2; cdr3_nt: TGTGCCAGCAGCTACCTAGGGGTTTCGGCTAATCAGCCCCAGCATTTT; cdr3_aa: CASSYLGVSANQPQHF
d_call: -; j_call: TRBJ2-1; clone_size: -; v_call: TRBV20-1; cdr3_nt: TGCAGTGCCTTAGTAGGGAATCGGGCCTACAATGAGCAGTTCTTC; cdr3_aa: CSALVGNRAYNEQFF